This T cell receptor beta chain came from a study of identical twins. Everyone who gave samples was a healthy Caucasian. This CDR3 spans 18 amino acids. Template switching introduced a universal primer site, and the cDNA bore unique molecular identifiers. TCRdb redid the calling of the 5' RACE reads with MiXCR, one entry per CDR3 protein. The table records about 920,000 distinct CDR3 sequences, about 12% of them present only once. The sample also formed part of further work on yellow fever vaccine responses in identical twins. That investigation notes: Convergence reportedly seemed to mark part of the twins' vaccine T cell response, with personalization marking the rest.

This receptor was obtained from a woman in her late teens or twenties in good health. The chain combines TRBV12-3 or TRBV12-4 with TRBJ2-1; 9 bases match TRBD2. Sequenced sample: PBMCs. The CDR3, as DNA: TGTACCTTCAGTTTTGAGGCTAGCGGGACGAAGCCCTACAATGAGCAGTTCTTC. As protein: CTFSFEASGTKPYNEQFF.